These 15 T cell receptor beta chains were all obtained from the same sample, sequenced in a study of T cell clonality in common variable immunodeficiency. Profiled with immunoSEQ multiplex PCR; TCRdb holds only in-frame clones, not every one. The sample has around 81,000 clones, none seen only once. The sequencing input was peripheral blood mononuclear cells. These receptor sequences come from a person aged 18 to 75 in good health.

There are many counts of this clone. Coverage ceases 3 residues before the CDR3 finishes, and the germline J gene fills in the end. This chain connects TRBV5-4 to TRBJ2-1; TRBD2 might be the D (6 bases). From germline, CDR1 is SGHNT and CDR2 YYREEE (reference sequence). CDR3 length equals 12 residues. Trimming removed 1 base at V and 9 bases at J, with 8 bases between. CDR3 bases read: TGTGCCAGCAGCTTGCGGGGAGGTGAG. This gives the protein CASSLRGGE. The entire CDR3 protein is CASSLRGGEQFF.

The table lists this clone with many counts. Sequencing ends 3 residues short of the CDR3 end; the germline J gene provides the rest. The chain is built from TRBV7-3 and TRBJ2-7; 7 bases are shared with TRBD2. This CDR3 spans 14 amino acids. The germline gives CDR1 SGHTA, CDR2 FQGTGA. The trim removed 3 bases at V and 2 bases at J, leaving 4 bases unmatched. The CDR3 spells CASSFGGDPYEQYF. CDR3 bases read: TGTGCCAGCAGCTTTGGGGGGGACCCCTACGAG.

This clone occurred many times. The sequenced fragment ends 3 residues before the CDR3 boundary, so the rest is inferred from the germline J gene. The chain carries TRBV7-2 and TRBJ2-7, with TRBD2 identical over 9 bases. V dropped 1 base and J dropped 4; count of bases not matched to a gene: 5. This CDR3 is 15 amino acids long. In germline, CDR1 is SGHTA, CDR2 FQGNSA. The CDR3 DNA, read in part, is TGTGCCAGCAGCTTAGTTAGCGGGAGTCAGTACGAG. Translating it yields CASSLVSGSQYE. The whole CDR3 region reads CASSLVSGSQYEQYF.

This clone came up many times. The missing CDR3 end, 3 residues past where the read stops, is filled in from the germline J gene. The V call is TRBV29-1, the J call TRBJ1-1; D perhaps matches TRBD1 (5 bases). This CDR3 is 17 amino acids long. Germline values: CDR1 SQVTM, CDR2 ANQGSEA. Trimming removed 7 bases at V and 0 bases at J, with 24 bases between. The part of the CDR3 DNA that was read is TGCAGCGCGGCCTCGGGGGATGCTATGATTCTGAACACTGAA. It yields the protein CSAASGDAMILNTE. The CDR3, in full, reads CSAASGDAMILNTEAFF.

Many counts were recorded for this clone. CDR3 sequence reads: CSARDPQGAANYGYTF. CDR3 bases read: TGCAGTGCTAGAGATCCCCAGGGGGCGGCGAACTATGGC. The chain is built from TRBV20-1 and TRBJ1-2; 8 bases align to TRBD1. The CDR3 end is not reached by the read, which stops 3 residues before it; the germline J gene fills it in. This CDR3 has 16 residues. CDR1 is DFQATT, CDR2 SNEGSKA, per germline (reference sequence). Unmatched junction bases numbered 8, after V lost 0 bases and J lost 2 bases.

Comments on this clone: The DNA ends 3 residues before the CDR3 does, and the rest of the CDR3 is filled in from the germline J gene. The J gene is TRBJ2-2, the V gene TRBV7-6, with TRBD2 identical over 9 bases. The CDR3 runs 18 residues. Germline V gene lookup returns CDR1 SGHVS and CDR2 FNYEAQ. V lost 6 bases, J lost 0 bases, and 11 bases stayed unmatched. Here the CDR3 reads CASSSIRGRAANTGELFF. Incomplete CDR3 DNA: TGTGCCAGCAGTTCCATTCGCGGGAGGGCCGCGAACACCGGGGAG.

At least ten counts were recorded for this clone. The read terminates 3 residues ahead of where the CDR3 ends, so the germline J gene completes it. The chain employs TRBV5-1 and TRBJ2-5; 10 nucleotides agree with TRBD1. There are 16 residues in the CDR3. The junction had 8 bases not matched to a gene; V was cut back by 4 bases and J by 2 bases. Germline V gene sequence: CDR1 SGHRS, CDR2 YFSETQ. Here the CDR3 reads CASSGGQGWKQETQYF. The sequenced CDR3 bases are TGCGCCAGCAGCGGGGGACAGGGGTGGAAGCAAGAGACC.

This clone was detected ten times or more. The sequence runs out 3 residues before the end of the CDR3; the remainder is reconstructed from the germline J gene. The chain is built from TRBV7-3 and TRBJ2-2; 9 nucleotides align to TRBD2. The germline CDR1 and CDR2 sequences are SGHTA and FQGTGA. This CDR3 has 16 amino acids. The ends lost 5 bases at V and 8 bases at J; junction bases unmatched: 12. CDR3 residues: CASSLQAGGSVGELFF. CDR3 DNA (partial): TGTGCCAGCAGCCTACAAGCGGGAGGATCCGTTGGGGAG.

Note on this clone: The CDR3 is cut off 3 residues early in the read; its end comes from the germline J gene. The rearrangement joins TRBV20-1 to TRBJ1-6, with 9 bases fitting TRBD1. CDR1 DFQATT and CDR2 SNEGSKA come from the germline V gene (reference sequence). The CDR3 covers 15 residues. V was pared by 5 bases and J by 7 bases, with 9 bases of the junction left unmatched. The chain's CDR3 is CSAPSTTGGNSPLHF. Partial CDR3 DNA: TGCAGTGCTCCCAGTACGACAGGGGGGAATTCACCC.

In its sample, this clone was seen many times. The read halts 3 residues ahead of the CDR3 end, with the missing end drawn from the germline J gene. The chain joins TRBV7-2 to TRBJ1-3; maybe TRBD1 (6 bases). Trimming removed 0 bases from V and 4 bases from J, with 7 bases in between. Germline CDR1 SGHTA, CDR2 FQGNSA. The CDR3 extends over 14 amino acids. The covered CDR3 bases are TGTGCCAGCAGCTTAGCGGGGACAGGAAACACC. The encoded protein is CASSLAGTGNT. From start to end, the CDR3 is CASSLAGTGNTIYF.

This clone has at least ten counts. Sequencing ends 3 residues short of the CDR3 end; the germline J gene provides the rest. J is TRBJ2-5 and V is TRBV6-2 or TRBV6-3; TRBD1 aligns across 7 bases. CDR1 and CDR2 (germline): MNHEY, SVGEGT. After removal of 2 bases from V and 1 base from J, the junction contained 4 bases not matched to a gene. The CDR3 length is 15 residues. CDR3 bases read: TGTGCCAGCAGTTACCCACAGGGGAGCCAAGAGACC. This encodes CASSYPQGSQET. The whole CDR3 protein reads CASSYPQGSQETQYF.

This clone has ten or more counts. With the read ending 3 residues before the CDR3 end, the germline J gene is used to fill in that end. The V call is TRBV12-5, the J call TRBJ1-1; the match to TRBD1 covers 8 bases. V gave up 5 bases and J gave up 5 bases; unmatched junction bases: 10. CDR3 length: 15 residues. CDR1 and CDR2 from the germline V gene are LGHNT and FRNRAP. The CDR3 reads CASGLGQGGGTEAFF. The sequenced CDR3 bases are TGTGCTAGTGGTCTCGGACAGGGCGGAGGAACTGAA.

The CDR3 DNA, read in part, is TGTGCCAGCCTTGTCTTGGGTTCGGGT. Translation gives CASLVLGSG. The complete CDR3 reads CASLVLGSGQYF. V gene TRBV7-9 combines with J gene TRBJ2-4; no clear D gene. The CDR3 end falls 3 residues outside the read, so it is completed with the germline J gene. The CDR3 has 12 residues. Germline-derived CDR1 and CDR2 are SEHNR and FQNEAQ (reference sequence).

This clone was picked up a small number of times. The read is 3 residues too short to cover the CDR3 end, so that end is filled in from the germline J gene. The chain has TRBV14 and TRBJ2-7; 9 nucleotides line up with TRBD2. CDR1 is SGHDN, CDR2 FVKESK, per germline. CDR3 length: 18 amino acids. The ends lost 0 bases at V and 5 bases at J; junction bases unmatched: 14. CDR3: CASSQDWRVAGVGNEQYF. The sequenced part of the CDR3 DNA is TGTGCCAGCAGCCAAGATTGGAGGGTAGCGGGAGTGGGAAACGAG. Full variable domain (missing parts from reference TRBV14 and TRBJ2-7): EAGVTQFPSHSVIEKGQTVTLRCDPISGHDNLYWYRRVMGKEIKFLLHFVKESKQDESGMPNNRFLAERTGGTYSTLKVQPAELEDSGVYFCASSQDWRVAGVGNEQYFGPGTRLTVT.

Many counts were recorded for this clone. The missing CDR3 end, 3 residues past where the read stops, is filled in from the germline J gene. The chain has TRBV12-3 or TRBV12-4 and TRBJ2-7; D may be TRBD1 (6 bases). V was pared by 4 bases and J by 4 bases, with 11 bases between. The CDR3 extends over 13 amino acids. The CDR3 here is CASSWGQRYEQYF. CDR3 bases read: TGTGCCAGCAGTTGGGGGCAGCGATACGAG.